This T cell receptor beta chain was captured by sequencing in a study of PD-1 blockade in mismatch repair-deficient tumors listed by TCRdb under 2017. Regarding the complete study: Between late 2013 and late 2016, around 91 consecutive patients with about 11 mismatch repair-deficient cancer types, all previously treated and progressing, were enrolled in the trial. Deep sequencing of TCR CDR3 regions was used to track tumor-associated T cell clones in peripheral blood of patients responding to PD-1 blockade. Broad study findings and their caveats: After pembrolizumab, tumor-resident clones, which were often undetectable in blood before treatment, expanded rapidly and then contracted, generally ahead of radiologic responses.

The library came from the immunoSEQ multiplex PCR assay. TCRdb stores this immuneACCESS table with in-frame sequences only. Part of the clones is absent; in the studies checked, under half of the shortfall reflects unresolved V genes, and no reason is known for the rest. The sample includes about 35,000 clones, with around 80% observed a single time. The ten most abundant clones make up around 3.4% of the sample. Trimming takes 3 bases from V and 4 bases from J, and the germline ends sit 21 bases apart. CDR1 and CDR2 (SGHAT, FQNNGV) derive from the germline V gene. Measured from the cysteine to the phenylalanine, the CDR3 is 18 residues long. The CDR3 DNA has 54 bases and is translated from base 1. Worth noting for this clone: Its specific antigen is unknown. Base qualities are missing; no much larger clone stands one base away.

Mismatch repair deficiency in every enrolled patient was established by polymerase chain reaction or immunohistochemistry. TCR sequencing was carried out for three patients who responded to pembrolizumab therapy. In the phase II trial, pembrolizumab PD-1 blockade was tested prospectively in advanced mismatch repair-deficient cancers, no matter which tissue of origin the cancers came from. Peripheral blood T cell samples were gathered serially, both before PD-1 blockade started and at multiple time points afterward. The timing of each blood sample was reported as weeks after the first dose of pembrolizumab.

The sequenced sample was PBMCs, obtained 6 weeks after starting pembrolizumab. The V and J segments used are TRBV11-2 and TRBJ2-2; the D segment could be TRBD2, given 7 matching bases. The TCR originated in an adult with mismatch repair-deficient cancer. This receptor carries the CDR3 CASSFPLGAGVGTGELFF. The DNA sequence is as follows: TGTGCCAGCAGCTTTCCCTTGGGGGCGGGAGTCGGCACCGGGGAGCTGTTTTTT.